This TCR beta chain was recorded in a study of blood T cells in healthy people across ages. V was clipped by 0 bases and J by 1 base, with 9 bases between them. Germline V CDR1 and CDR2: SGHAT, FQNNGV. There are 15 residues in the CDR3. The authors ran a second PCR of about 6 to 11 cycles using a sample-barcoded 5' primer and a J-beta primer mix. TCRdb fed the 5' RACE reads into MiXCR, producing one record per CDR3 protein. The sample records about 800,000 distinct CDR3 sequences, 20% to 25% being singletons. The sample was also reused in another study, on T cells of mothers and their children.

This sequence was found in a boy between 10 and 17 years old in good health. The V gene is TRBV11-2, the J gene TRBJ2-5; TRBD2 is a possible D gene (6 bases). Material for sequencing was blood. For the CDR3, the DNA is TGTGCCAGCAGCTTAGAGGAGGGAGGCCAAGAGACCCAGTACTTC. Its protein is CASSLEEGGQETQYF.